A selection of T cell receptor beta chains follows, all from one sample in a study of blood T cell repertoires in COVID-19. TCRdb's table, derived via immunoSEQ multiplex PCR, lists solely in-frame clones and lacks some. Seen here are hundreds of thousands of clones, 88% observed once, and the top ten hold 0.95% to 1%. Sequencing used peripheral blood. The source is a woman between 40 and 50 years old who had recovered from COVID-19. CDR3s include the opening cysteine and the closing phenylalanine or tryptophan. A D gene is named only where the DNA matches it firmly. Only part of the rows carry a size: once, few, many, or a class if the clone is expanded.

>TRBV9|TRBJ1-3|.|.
TGTGCCAGCAGCCCCCGGCTGGGGGGGGGAAACACCATATATTTT
CASSPRLGGGNTIYF
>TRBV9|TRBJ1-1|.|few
TGTGCCAGCAGCGTAGCGGGCAAGGACACGGCAGCTTTCTTT
CASSVAGKDTAAFF
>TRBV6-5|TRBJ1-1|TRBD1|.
TGTGCCACCAGCCGAGGACAGGCCGCCGGCACTGAAGCTTTCTTT
CATSRGQAAGTEAFF
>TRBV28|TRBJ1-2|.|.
TGTGCCAGCAGACCCACACCTAACTATGGCTACACCTTC
CASRPTPNYGYTF
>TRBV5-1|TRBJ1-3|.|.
TGCGCCAGCAGCTTTTCCCGACAGAGCTCTGGAAACACCATATATTTT
CASSFSRQSSGNTIYF
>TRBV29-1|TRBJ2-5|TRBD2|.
TGCAGCGTCCCCGGGACTAGCGGGACGGTTGGGACCCAGTACTTC
CSVPGTSGTVGTQYF
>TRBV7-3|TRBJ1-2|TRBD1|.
TGTGCCAGCAGCTTAACGCCCAGGGGGGAGAGTGGCTACACCTTC
CASSLTPRGESGYTF
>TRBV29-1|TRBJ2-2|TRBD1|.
TGCAGCGCCGGCCGGGACAGGGGGGTCTCCGGGGAGCTGTTTTTT
CSAGRDRGVSGELFF
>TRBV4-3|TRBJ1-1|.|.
TGCGCCAGCAGCCCCAGGGGGAACACTGAAGCTTTCTTT
CASSPRGNTEAFF
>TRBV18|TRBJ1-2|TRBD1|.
TGTGCCAGCTCACCCGGGACAGGCCACTATGGCTACACCTTC
CASSPGTGHYGYTF
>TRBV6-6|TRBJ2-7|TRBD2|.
TGTGCCAGCAGTTACTCGGGACTAGCGGACGAGCAGTACTTC
CASSYSGLADEQYF
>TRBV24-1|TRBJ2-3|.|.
TGTGCCACCACCACCCCCCCACTAGCAGATACGCAGTATTTT
CATTTPPLADTQYF
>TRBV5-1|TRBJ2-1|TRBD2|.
TGCGCCAGCAGTGGTAGCGGGAGGGCCTCCTACAATGAGCAGTTCTTC
CASSGSGRASYNEQFF
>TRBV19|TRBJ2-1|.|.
TGTGCCACACAGCCCCGGGACACCTACAATGAGCAGTTCTTC
CATQPRDTYNEQFF
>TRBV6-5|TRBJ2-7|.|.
TGTGCCAGCAGTTACTCGGGCGGGACCCCCTACGAGCAGTACTTC
CASSYSGGTPYEQYF
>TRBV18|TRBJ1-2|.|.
TGTGCCAGCTCACCGCGGGAGAAGGATGGCTACACCTTC
CASSPREKDGYTF
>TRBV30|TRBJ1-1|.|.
TGTGCCTGGAAGAAGGGGCGAAGGACTGAAGCTTTCTTT
CAWKKGRRTEAFF
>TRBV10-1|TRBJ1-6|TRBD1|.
TGCGCCAGCACTGAGGGGGGACAGGGGGCCGAGAATTCACCCCTCCACTTT
CASTEGGQGAENSPLHF
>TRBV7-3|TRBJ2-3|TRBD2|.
TGTGCCAGCAGCTCCAGACTAGCGGGAGCCGCAGATACGCAGTATTTT
CASSSRLAGAADTQYF
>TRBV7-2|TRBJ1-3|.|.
TGTGCCAGCAGCTTAGAGGCGGCAGGGCTCTCTGGAAACACCATATATTTT
CASSLEAAGLSGNTIYF
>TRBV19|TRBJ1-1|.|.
TGTGCCAGTAGTCATCAGGGTACTGAAGCTTTCTTT
CASSHQGTEAFF
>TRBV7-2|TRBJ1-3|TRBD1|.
TGTGCCAGCGGGACAGTCGGGAACACCATATATTTT
CASGTVGNTIYF
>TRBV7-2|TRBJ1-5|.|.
TGTGCCAGCAGCTTAGATGGGGGGTATCAGCCCCAGCATTTT
CASSLDGGYQPQHF
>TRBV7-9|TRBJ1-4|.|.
TGTGCCAGCAGTCCCCAGGACAGCACTAATGAAAAACTGTTTTTT
CASSPQDSTNEKLFF
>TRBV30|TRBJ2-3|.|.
TGTGCCTGGAGGTGGGGGCCTAGCACAGATACGCAGTATTTT
CAWRWGPSTDTQYF
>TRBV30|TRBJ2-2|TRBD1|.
TGTGCCCGCAAAACAGGGGCCGGGGAGCTGTTTTTT
CARKTGAGELFF
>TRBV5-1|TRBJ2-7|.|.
TGCGCCAGCAGCTTGACCGACAGGAGGGAGCAGTACTTC
CASSLTDRREQYF
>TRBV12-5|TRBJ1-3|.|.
TGTGCTAGTGAGACAGGTCCAATCTCTGGAAACACCATATATTTT
CASETGPISGNTIYF
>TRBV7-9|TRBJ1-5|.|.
TGTGCCAGCAGCGCCAGCGGGCGTTCCAATCAGCCCCAGCATTTT
CASSASGRSNQPQHF
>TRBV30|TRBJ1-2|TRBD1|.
TGTGCCTGGAGTGCTCAACAGGGGGCTGTGGGTGGCTACACCTTC
CAWSAQQGAVGGYTF
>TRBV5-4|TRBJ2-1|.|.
TGTGCCAGCAGCTGGGTCGCCGGGAAGATCAATGAGCAGTTCTTC
CASSWVAGKINEQFF
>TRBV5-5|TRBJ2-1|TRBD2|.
TGTGCCAGCCAGCTTTATGGGACTAGCGGAGCCTACAATGAGCAGTTCTTC
CASQLYGTSGAYNEQFF
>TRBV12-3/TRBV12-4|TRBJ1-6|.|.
TGTGCCAGCGGACAGTATAATTCACCCCTCCACTTT
CASGQYNSPLHF
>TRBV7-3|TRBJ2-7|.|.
TGTGCCAGCAGCTTTGGGGCTGGAAACTACGAGCAGTACTTC
CASSFGAGNYEQYF
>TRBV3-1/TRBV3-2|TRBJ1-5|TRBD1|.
TGTGCCAGCAGGGGACAGGGGGATAATCAGCCCCAGCATTTT
CASRGQGDNQPQHF
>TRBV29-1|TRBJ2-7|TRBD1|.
TGCAGCGCTCGGACAGGGAACGCCTACGAGCAGTACTTC
CSARTGNAYEQYF